This T cell receptor (beta chain) was sequenced for a study of beta chain features in type 1 diabetes. The study, taken as a whole, reports: Naive, central memory and Treg TCRB repertoires appeared more alike in patients than in healthy donors.

Concerning this clone itself: Antigen specificity is unknown.

Trimming shortened V by 4 bases and J by 4 bases, and 13 bases separated the two germline ends. The CDR3 has 13 residues. Per germline, CDR1 SQVTM and CDR2 ANQGSEA. TCRB transcripts that were expressed got sequenced, as all of the isolated RNA had been reverse transcribed. Profiled with immunoSEQ multiplex PCR; TCRdb holds only in-frame clones, not every one. The repertoire holds hundreds of thousands of clones, with 13% to 15% as singletons. This TCR derives from a man aged 30 to 45 in good health. The V and J genes are TRBV29-1 and TRBJ1-1, with a weak D call TRBD1 (6 bases). What was sequenced was central memory CD4+ T cells from blood. CDR3 sequence reads: CSVVQGLSTEAFF. CDR3 DNA sequence: TGCAGCGTTGTTCAGGGGCTCAGCACTGAAGCTTTCTTT.